The 30 T cell receptor beta chains below all came from one sample that was sequenced in a study of lymphopenia after photon versus proton radiotherapy. TCRdb's table, derived via immunoSEQ multiplex PCR, lists solely in-frame clones and lacks some. The sample has around 160,000 clones; more than 85% are singletons. The sequencing here drew on peripheral blood, taken from a patient treated with photon-based radiotherapy. Receptor source: a man aged 45 to 65 with gastric cancer.

This chain links TRBV6-6 with TRBJ2-7; D is unclear. There are 13 residues in the CDR3. From germline, CDR1 is MNHNY and CDR2 SVGAGI (reference sequence). With 2 bases removed from V and 1 base from J, the gap between germline ends came to 6 bases. The CDR3 nucleotides are TGTGCCAGCAGTTACGAGGAGTCCTACGAGCAGTACTTC. Translating gives CASSYEESYEQYF.

The chain recombines TRBV27 with TRBJ1-1; TRBD1 aligns across 8 bases. The trim removed 8 bases at V and 6 bases at J, leaving 11 bases unmatched. Germline CDR1 MNHEY, CDR2 SMNVEV (reference sequence). CDR3 length: 14 amino acids. DNA for the CDR3: TGTGCCAGCTCTCGAGAGACAGGGGTCTCTGAAGCTTTCTTT. Its protein is CASSRETGVSEAFF.

The chain uses TRBV7-2 and TRBJ1-2; 8 bases align to TRBD1. CDR3 length: 14 amino acids. J gave up 6 bases and V 5 bases, and 8 bases lay outside the gene matches. CDR1 and CDR2 (germline): SGHTA, FQGNSA. The DNA of the CDR3 is TGTGCCAGCAGCCCTCGGACAGGGTATGATGGCTACACCTTC. Its translation: CASSPRTGYDGYTF.

This chain connects TRBV27 to TRBJ2-3, with 9 bases identical to TRBD2. Trimming cost V 6 bases and J 3 bases; bases outside gene matches: 4. CDR1 MNHEY and CDR2 SMNVEV come from the germline V gene (reference sequence). The CDR3 spans 14 residues. Here the CDR3 reads CASRGLARTDTQYF. CDR3 nucleotide sequence: TGTGCCAGCAGGGGACTAGCCCGTACAGATACGCAGTATTTT.

Only a few counts were recorded for this clone. This chain links TRBV2 with TRBJ1-1; D possibly corresponds to TRBD1 (5 bases). This CDR3 is 14 amino acids long. The germline CDR1 and CDR2 sequences are SNHLY and FYNNEI. Trimming pared 3 bases from V and 4 bases from J, leaving 12 bases between. CDR3 amino acids: CASSEEGMVTEAFF. The CDR3 region has the DNA TGTGCCAGCAGTGAGGAGGGGATGGTCACTGAAGCTTTCTTT.

The chain is built from TRBV6-5 and TRBJ2-7, with no clear D. CDR1 and CDR2 (germline): MNHEY, SVGAGI. Trimming stripped 2 bases from V and 7 bases from J, with 6 bases between. CDR3 size: 11 residues. Written as DNA, the CDR3 is TGTGCCAGCAGTTACGTGGGAGAGCAGTACTTC. Its translation: CASSYVGEQYF.

V usage is TRBV5-1 and J usage is TRBJ1-3; D might be TRBD1 (5 bases). Germline assignment: CDR1 SGHRS and CDR2 YFSETQ. The CDR3 is 15 residues long. Trimming left V 7 bases short and J 0 bases short, with 14 bases between. The CDR3 here is CASSRDFDSGNTIYF. CDR3 DNA sequence: TGCGCCAGCTCCCGGGACTTCGACTCTGGAAACACCATATATTTT.

The V call is TRBV5-1, the J call TRBJ1-4, with D unresolved. Per the germline V gene, CDR1 is SGHRS and CDR2 is YFSETQ. CDR3 size: 14 residues. Trimming pared 2 bases from V and 3 bases from J, leaving 8 bases between. The CDR3 DNA is TGCGCCAGCAGCTTTGGCAGCCCTAATGAAAAACTGTTTTTT. This codes for CASSFGSPNEKLFF.

This rearrangement joins TRBV28 to TRBJ1-1; D remains unclear. With 1 base removed from V and 1 base from J, the gap between germline ends came to 7 bases. The CDR3 totals 14 residues. Germline CDR1 MDHEN, CDR2 SYDVKM. The CDR3 protein is CASSLYRRNTEAFF. The CDR3 coding sequence is TGTGCCAGCAGTTTATACAGACGGAACACTGAAGCTTTCTTT.

On this clone: Other DNA sequences within the sample encode an identical CDR3. The chain recombines TRBV19 with TRBJ1-1; D remains ambiguous. This CDR3 contains 14 residues. CDR1 is LNHDA and CDR2 is SQIVND in the germline V gene (reference sequence). Trimming removed 0 bases at V and 1 base at J, with 6 bases between. This CDR3 reads CASSIEGGNTEAFF. CDR3 sequence (DNA): TGTGCCAGTAGTATAGAGGGAGGGAACACTGAAGCTTTCTTT.

In this sample, this clone turned up once. The CDR3 coding sequence is TGTGCCAGCACCCAGCGGGCGGGAGAGCCAGAGACCCAGTACTTC. It yields the protein CASTQRAGEPETQYF. The chain is built from TRBV11-2 and TRBJ2-5; 7 bases line up with TRBD2. This CDR3 is 15 amino acids long. V gave up 7 bases and J gave up 4 bases; unmatched junction bases: 12. Germline CDR1 is SGHAT and CDR2 is FQNNGV.

This rearrangement joins TRBV6-4 to TRBJ1-2; 7 nucleotides agree with TRBD1. V lost 6 bases to trimming and J lost 2 bases; unmatched junction nucleotides: 9. Germline V gene data show CDR1 as MRHNA and CDR2 as SNTAGT. This CDR3 comprises 15 residues. CDR3 DNA sequence: TGTGCCAGCAGCGAGCGGACAGGAAAAAACTATGGCTACACCTTC. Its protein is CASSERTGKNYGYTF.

This clone was seen once. The CDR3 reads CASTTSGSTTGELFF. In nucleotides, the CDR3 is TGTGCCAGCACGACTAGCGGGAGCACCACCGGGGAGCTGTTTTTT. The chain uses TRBV2 and TRBJ2-2; TRBD2 agrees at 12 bases. The V and J ends lost 7 bases and 4 bases, in that order; junction bases with no gene match: 4. From germline, CDR1 is SNHLY and CDR2 FYNNEI. The CDR3 has 15 amino acids.

The chain uses TRBV14 and TRBJ2-7, with D perhaps matching TRBD1 (5 bases). The CDR3 loop spans 11 amino acids. V shed 4 bases and J shed 10 bases, with 11 bases lying between them. The germline V gene encodes CDR1 SGHDN and CDR2 FVKESK. CDR3 coding DNA: TGTGCCAGCAGCCTGGGGCAGGTACAGTACTTC. Its protein is CASSLGQVQYF.

The chain combines TRBV30 with TRBJ2-1; maybe TRBD1 (6 bases). CDR3 length equals 12 residues. Germline assignment: CDR1 GTSNPN and CDR2 SVGIG (reference sequence). The ends were cut back, 3 bases at V and 9 bases at J, with 12 bases in the middle. As DNA, the CDR3 is TGTGCCTGGAGATTCCCCAGGGGTGAGCAGTTCTTC. Its translation is CAWRFPRGEQFF.

This chain connects TRBV19 to TRBJ2-1; D is unresolved. The germline V and J ends were trimmed by 4 bases and 2 bases, with 18 bases remaining between them. The CDR3 runs to 17 residues. Germline-derived CDR1 and CDR2 are LNHDA and SQIVND (reference sequence). CDR3 protein: CASSNSVVRRTYNEQFF. CDR3 DNA sequence: TGTGCCAGTAGTAACTCCGTTGTAAGAAGGACCTACAATGAGCAGTTCTTC.

J is TRBJ2-1 and V is TRBV19; 9 positions match TRBD2. CDR3 size: 17 residues. Germline V gene sequence: CDR1 LNHDA, CDR2 SQIVND (reference sequence). J gave up 3 bases and V 5 bases, and 11 bases lay outside the gene matches. The CDR3 protein is CASSSRLAEGYYNEQFF. DNA for the CDR3: TGTGCCAGTAGTTCGCGACTAGCGGAGGGCTACTACAATGAGCAGTTCTTC.

The chain carries TRBV5-1 and TRBJ2-2, with 9 positions matching TRBD2. The ends lost 5 bases at V and 6 bases at J; junction bases unmatched: 8. The CDR3 extends over 15 amino acids. The germline V gene encodes CDR1 SGHRS and CDR2 YFSETQ. The CDR3 bases are TGCGCCAGCAGAGCGGGACTAGCACCACCCGGGGAGCTGTTTTTT. Protein product: CASRAGLAPPGELFF. The full variable domain, in which reference TRBV5-1 and TRBJ2-2 provide the parts outside the CDR3, is KAGVTQTPRYLIKTRGQQVTLSCSPISGHRSVSWYQQTPGQGLQFLFEYFSETQRNKGNFPGRFSGRQFSNSRSEMNVSTLELGDSALYLCASRAGLAPPGELFFGEGSRLTVL.

J is TRBJ1-1 and V is TRBV6-5, with a weak D call TRBD1 (6 bases). With 4 bases removed from V and 1 base from J, the gap between germline ends came to 16 bases. This CDR3 is built from 16 residues. Germline V CDR1 and CDR2: MNHEY, SVGAGI. The DNA of the CDR3 is TGTGCCAGCAGTTCCCTAACTACAGGGACGAACACTGAAGCTTTCTTT. Its protein is CASSSLTTGTNTEAFF.

The DNA for the CDR3 is TGTGCCAGCAGTTCCCGACAGGAGCAGTACTTC. It is translated as CASSSRQEQYF. The chain recombines TRBV28 with TRBJ2-7; the D gene is possibly TRBD1 (5 bases). Germline assignment: CDR1 MDHEN and CDR2 SYDVKM. This CDR3 comprises 11 residues. Trimming removed 4 bases at V and 7 bases at J, with 8 bases between.

The J gene is TRBJ2-5, the V gene TRBV28; 7 nucleotides agree with TRBD2. This CDR3 has 14 amino acids. Germline CDR1 is MDHEN and CDR2 is SYDVKM. The J segment lost 1 base and the V segment lost 3 bases, leaving 2 bases of the junction unmatched. The DNA of the CDR3 is TGTGCCAGCAGTTTCGAGCGGGGCCAAGAGACCCAGTACTTC. Translating it yields CASSFERGQETQYF.

V and J are TRBV5-4 and TRBJ2-3; a weak D match, TRBD2 (5 bases). Trimming removed 0 bases at V and 8 bases at J, with 16 bases between. The V gene's germline CDR1 is SGHNT and CDR2 YYREEE (reference sequence). The CDR3 covers 15 residues. The CDR3 nucleotides are TGTGCCAGCAGCTTGGCCCGGACGGGATCCCCTACGCAGTATTTT. It yields the protein CASSLARTGSPTQYF.

The rearrangement links TRBV18 to TRBJ1-1; TRBD1 is a possible D gene (5 bases). Trimming removed 3 bases from V and 4 bases from J, with 18 bases in between. Looked up from germline, CDR1 is KGHSH and CDR2 is LQKENI. The CDR3 extends over 16 amino acids. The CDR3 here is CASSPLLRGESTEAFF. The CDR3 nucleotides are TGTGCCAGCTCACCGTTGCTTCGGGGGGAGAGCACTGAAGCTTTCTTT.

This clone has a single count. The V gene is TRBV7-9, the J gene TRBJ1-1, with 7 bases aligning to TRBD1. The CDR3 covers 16 residues. Germline V lookup: CDR1 SEHNR, CDR2 FQNEAQ (reference sequence). With V trimmed by 3 bases and J by 0 bases, 7 bases remained unmatched. The CDR3 sequence is CASSFRDSGMNTEAFF. CDR3 bases: TGTGCCAGCAGCTTTAGGGACAGCGGCATGAACACTGAAGCTTTCTTT. Together with reference TRBV7-9 and TRBJ1-1, the CDR3 gives the full variable domain: DTGVSQNPRHKITKRGQNVTFRCDPISEHNRLYWYRQTLGQGPEFLTYFQNEAQLEKSRLLSDRFSAERPKGSFSTLEIQRTEQGDSAMYLCASSFRDSGMNTEAFFGQGTRLTVV.

The rearrangement uses TRBV6-5 and TRBJ1-5, with 8 bases fitting TRBD1. This CDR3 spans 16 amino acids. Trimming cost V 4 bases and J 11 bases; bases outside gene matches: 16. Germline CDR1 MNHEY, CDR2 SVGAGI. CDR3 bases: TGTGCCAGCAGTTCGCAAGGACAGGGCTGGTGGTGGGCCCAGCATTTT. This sequence encodes CASSSQGQGWWWAQHF.

The J gene is TRBJ1-5, the V gene TRBV27; 7 bases align to TRBD1. This CDR3 has 16 amino acids. The junction had 10 bases not matched to a gene; V was cut back by 6 bases and J by 2 bases. CDR1 is MNHEY and CDR2 is SMNVEV in the germline V gene (reference sequence). The CDR3: CASSSIGGAGNQPQHF. The CDR3 DNA sequence: TGTGCCAGCAGCTCGATAGGGGGCGCCGGCAATCAGCCCCAGCATTTT.

CDR3 protein: CAWSEGGGQPQHF. DNA for the CDR3: TGTGCCTGGAGTGAGGGAGGGGGTCAGCCCCAGCATTTT. The chain uses TRBV30 and TRBJ1-5; a possible D gene is TRBD1 (6 bases). This CDR3 spans 13 amino acids. The germline CDR1 and CDR2 sequences are GTSNPN and SVGIG (reference sequence). Trimming took 1 base from V and 6 from J, leaving 10 bases between them.

This chain connects TRBV9 to TRBJ2-2; D may correspond to TRBD1 or TRBD2 (5 bases each). Germline V lookup: CDR1 SGDLS, CDR2 YYNGEE. The CDR3 runs 13 residues. Between the trimmed V and J ends, which lost 2 bases and 6 bases, there was a span of 8 bases. This CDR3 reads CASSVGVPGELFF. The CDR3 region has the DNA TGTGCCAGCAGCGTGGGGGTTCCCGGGGAGCTGTTTTTT.

J is TRBJ1-3 and V is TRBV23-1; 8 nucleotides line up with TRBD1. TRBV23-1 is an ORF; its function is uncertain. There are 16 residues in the CDR3. The V and J ends lost 0 bases and 4 bases, in that order; junction bases with no gene match: 5. This chain's CDR3 is CASSQSQGARGNTIYF. Here the CDR3 DNA reads TGCGCCAGCAGTCAATCTCAGGGGGCGCGGGGAAACACCATATATTTT.

The J gene is TRBJ1-1, the V gene TRBV18; D not resolved. Between the trimmed V and J ends, which lost 1 base and 1 base, there was a span of 4 bases. Germline CDR1 is KGHSH and CDR2 is LQKENI. This CDR3 region has 13 residues. CDR3 in amino acids: CASSPLSNTEAFF. The DNA of the CDR3 is TGTGCCAGCTCACCACTTTCGAACACTGAAGCTTTCTTT.